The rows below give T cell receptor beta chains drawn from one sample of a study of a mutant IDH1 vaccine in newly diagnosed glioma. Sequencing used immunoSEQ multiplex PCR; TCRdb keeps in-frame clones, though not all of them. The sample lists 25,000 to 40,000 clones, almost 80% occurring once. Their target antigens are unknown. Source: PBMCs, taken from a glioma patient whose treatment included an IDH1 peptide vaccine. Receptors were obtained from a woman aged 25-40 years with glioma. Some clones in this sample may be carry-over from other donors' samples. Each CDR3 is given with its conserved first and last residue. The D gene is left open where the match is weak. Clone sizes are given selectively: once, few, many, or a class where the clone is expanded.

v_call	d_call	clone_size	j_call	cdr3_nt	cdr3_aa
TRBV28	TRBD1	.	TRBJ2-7	TGTGCCAGCACCGTCGGGACAGGCCCCTTAAACTTC	CASTVGTGPLNF
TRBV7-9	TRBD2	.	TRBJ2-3	TGTGCCAGCAGCCTGGGACTAAATGAGTATTTT	CASSLGLNEYF
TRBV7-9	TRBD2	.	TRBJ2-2	TGTGCCAAGAGCGGGAGTTCGAACACCGGGGAGCTGTTTTTT	CAKSGSSNTGELFF
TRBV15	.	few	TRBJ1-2	TGTGCCACCAGCAGAGAACAGGGCGCCTATGGCTACACCTTC	CATSREQGAYGYTF
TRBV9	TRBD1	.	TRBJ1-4	TGTGCCAGCAGCGTGGGGACAGGGGGTGAAAAACTGTTTTTT	CASSVGTGGEKLFF
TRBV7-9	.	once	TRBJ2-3	TGTGCCAGCAGCTTAGAAGCAAGGAGCACAGATACGCAGTATTTT	CASSLEARSTDTQYF
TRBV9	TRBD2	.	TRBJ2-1	TGTGCCAGCAGCGTAGATGGGTCGCTAGCGGGAAATGAGCAGTTCTTC	CASSVDGSLAGNEQFF
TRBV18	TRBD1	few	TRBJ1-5	TGTGCCAGCACTGAAACAGGGGGCAATCAGCCCCAGCATTTT	CASTETGGNQPQHF
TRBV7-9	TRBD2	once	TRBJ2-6	TGTGCCAGCAGCTTAAGCGGGGCAGGGGCCAACGTCCTGACTTTC	CASSLSGAGANVLTF
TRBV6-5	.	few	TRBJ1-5	TGTGCCAGCAGTTACTCGGACGCGGGGCAGCCCCAGCATTTT	CASSYSDAGQPQHF
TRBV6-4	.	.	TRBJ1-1	TGTGCCAGCAGTGGAAACCCGCGGAACACTGAAGCTTTCTTT	CASSGNPRNTEAFF
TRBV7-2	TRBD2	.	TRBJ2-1	TGTGCCAGCAGACTACCCGGGACTAGCGGGAGAAGTGAGCAGTTCTTC	CASRLPGTSGRSEQFF
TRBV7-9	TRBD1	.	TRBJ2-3	TGTGCCATCCCGCAAATCGAGGGGGCTAGCACAGATACGCAGTATTTT	CAIPQIEGASTDTQYF
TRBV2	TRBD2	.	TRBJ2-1	TGTGCCACTTCCGGGACTAGCGGGAGTAATGAGCAGTTCTTC	CATSGTSGSNEQFF
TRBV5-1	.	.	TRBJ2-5	TGCGCCAGCGAGCAGGGTATCGGTAGGGAGACCCAGTACTTC	CASEQGIGRETQYF
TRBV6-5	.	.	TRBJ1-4	TGTGCCAGCAGTTACGGAAGTAATGAAAAACTGTTTTTT	CASSYGSNEKLFF
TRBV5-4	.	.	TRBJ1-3	TGTGCCAGCAGCTTTGACGGATCTGGAAACACCATATATTTT	CASSFDGSGNTIYF
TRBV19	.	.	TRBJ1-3	TGTGCCAGTAGTATATCCTCGGGCGGAAACACCATATATTTT	CASSISSGGNTIYF
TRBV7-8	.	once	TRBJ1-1	TGTGCCAGCAGCTTAGATAGGCAGGGTGGTTCTGAAGCTTTCTTT	CASSLDRQGGSEAFF
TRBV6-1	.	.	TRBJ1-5	TGTGCCAGCAGGGGGGCGGGCAATCAGCCCCAGCATTTT	CASRGAGNQPQHF
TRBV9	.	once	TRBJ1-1	TGTGCCAGCAGCGTAGGCCCGAGCACTGAAGCTTTCTTT	CASSVGPSTEAFF
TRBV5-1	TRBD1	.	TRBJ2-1	TGCGCCAGCAGCGCGGGACAGGCAGTCTACAATGAGCAGTTCTTC	CASSAGQAVYNEQFF
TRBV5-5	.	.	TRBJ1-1	TGTGCCAGCAGCTTGGTCGGGGGGCCGACTGAAGCTTTCTTT	CASSLVGGPTEAFF
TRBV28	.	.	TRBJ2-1	TGTGCCAGCAGCCCCGGCGTTGGGAATGAGCAGTTCTTC	CASSPGVGNEQFF
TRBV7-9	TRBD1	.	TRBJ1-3	TGTGCCAGCAGCCGCGACAGGGTTTCTGGAAACACCATATATTTT	CASSRDRVSGNTIYF
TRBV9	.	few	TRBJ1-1	TGTGCCAGCAGCGTAGTTGTGGGTGGGACTGAAGCTTTCTTT	CASSVVVGGTEAFF
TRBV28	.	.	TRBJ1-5	TGTGCCACCCATAGGATTAGCAATCAGCCCCAGCATTTT	CATHRISNQPQHF
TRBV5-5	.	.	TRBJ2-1	TGTGCCAGCAGCTTGGCCGGGGTTAAAGGCAATGAGCAGTTCTTC	CASSLAGVKGNEQFF
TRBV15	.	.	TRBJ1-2	TGTGCCACCAGCAGGGGGGGGGTAACTAACTATGGCTACACCTTC	CATSRGGVTNYGYTF
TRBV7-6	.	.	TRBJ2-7	TGTGCCAGCAGCTTAGTTGATGCCCACGAGCAGTACTTC	CASSLVDAHEQYF
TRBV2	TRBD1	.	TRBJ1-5	TGTGCCAGCAGTGTTACAGGGGAACAGCCCCAGCATTTT	CASSVTGEQPQHF
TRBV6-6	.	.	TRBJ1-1	TGTGCCAGCAGTTACGCTAACAGGGAGGAGGATGAAGCTTTCTTT	CASSYANREEDEAFF
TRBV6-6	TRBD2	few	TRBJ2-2	TGTGCCAGCCGAGTGACTAGCTCGAACACCGGGGAGCTGTTTTTT	CASRVTSSNTGELFF
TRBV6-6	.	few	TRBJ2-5	TGTGCCAGCAGTTCTCAACGCCTAGCGAACATGGAGACCCAGTACTTC	CASSSQRLANMETQYF
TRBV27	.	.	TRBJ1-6	TGTGCCAGCACCTCTGGGTATTCACCCCTCCACTTT	CASTSGYSPLHF
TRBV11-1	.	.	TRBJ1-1	TGTGCCAGCAGCGTCTCAGGCAACACTGAAGCTTTCTTT	CASSVSGNTEAFF
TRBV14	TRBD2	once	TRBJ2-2	TGTGCCAGCAGCCAAGGACTAGCGGCCCACACCGGGGAGCTGTTTTTT	CASSQGLAAHTGELFF
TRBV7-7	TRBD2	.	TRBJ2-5	TGTGCTAGCAGCTTACTAGCGGGCCTACAAGAGACCCAGTACTTC	CASSLLAGLQETQYF
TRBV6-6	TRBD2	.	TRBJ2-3	TGTGCCAGCAGTTACGTAGTAGCGGGAGGTAAAGATACGCAGTATTTT	CASSYVVAGGKDTQYF
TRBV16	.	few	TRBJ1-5	TGTGCCAGCAGCCAATCCGGGCCCCAGCATTTT	CASSQSGPQHF
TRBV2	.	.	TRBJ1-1	TGTGCCAGCAGTGAAGCGGAGAGCTACACTGAAGCTTTCTTT	CASSEAESYTEAFF
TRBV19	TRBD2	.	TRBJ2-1	TGTGCCAGTAGACGGACTAGCGGAAGATCTTCCTACAATGAGCAGTTCTTC	CASRRTSGRSSYNEQFF
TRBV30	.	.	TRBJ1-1	TGTGCCTGGAGTCGGGACACTGAAGCTTTCTTT	CAWSRDTEAFF
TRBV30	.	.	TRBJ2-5	TGTGCCTGGAAGGAGGGGGCTAACCTAGAGACCCAGTACTTC	CAWKEGANLETQYF
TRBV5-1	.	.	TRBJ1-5	TGCGCCAGCAGCACGGGCCCGGGAACAAATCAGCCCCAGCATTTT	CASSTGPGTNQPQHF
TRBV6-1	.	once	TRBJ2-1	TGTGCCAGCGGGCCACGTAGCGGCTTCAATGAGCAGTTCTTC	CASGPRSGFNEQFF
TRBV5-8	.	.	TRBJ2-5	TGTGCCAGCAGCTTGGTAGAGACCCAGTACTTC	CASSLVETQYF
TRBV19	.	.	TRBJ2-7	TGTGCCAGTAGACCCCAGGGGAGCATTTTGTACGAGCAGTACTTC	CASRPQGSILYEQYF
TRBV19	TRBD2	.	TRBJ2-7	TGTGCCAGTAGTATAAGGCTAGCGGGAGACGAGCAGTACTTC	CASSIRLAGDEQYF